This TCR beta chain appears in the sequencing data of a study of cytomegalovirus exposure and HLA in healthy donors. Study results and limitations: Researchers counted around 180 TCR beta chains as cytomegalovirus-associated.

Generated by immunoSEQ multiplex PCR, the TCRdb table keeps only in-frame clones and is missing some. The sample records 150,000 to 250,000 clones, around 80% being singletons. The CDR3 extends over 12 amino acids. Germline trimming cut 5 bases from V and 8 bases from J; bases unmatched to any gene: 3. Germline-derived CDR1 and CDR2 are SGHNT and YENEEA. Of note for this clone: Its antigen is unknown.

Source material: PBMCs. The J gene is TRBJ2-1, the V gene TRBV11-3; 7 positions agree with TRBD2. The origin of this receptor is a woman between 25 and 40 years old in good health and CMV-seropositive. The CDR3 bases are TGTGCCAGCAGCCGTCGGGAGGATGAGCAGTTCTTC. It is translated as CASSRREDEQFF.